The 8 T cell receptor beta chains below come from one sample, sequenced in a study of cytomegalovirus exposure and HLA in healthy donors. The method was immunoSEQ multiplex PCR; TCRdb's version includes in-frame clones alone and lacks a portion of them. The repertoire has about 110,000 clones, approximately 91% of them found once; the top ten carry around 2.1%. The sequenced material came from PBMCs. Every receptor here comes from a woman in her late teens or twenties in good health and CMV-seronegative.

The chain joins TRBV27 to TRBJ2-5; 8 positions agree with TRBD1. There are 16 residues in the CDR3. Germline-derived CDR1 and CDR2 are MNHEY and SMNVEV (reference sequence). With 3 bases clipped from V and 1 base from J, the junction kept 7 bases outside the gene matches. The CDR3 sequence is CASSLVPRGLQETQYF. The CDR3 region has the DNA TGTGCCAGCAGTTTGGTTCCCAGGGGGCTCCAAGAGACCCAGTACTTC.

V and J are TRBV11-1 and TRBJ2-4; 7 bases fit TRBD2. CDR1 and CDR2 from the germline V gene are SGHAT and FQDESV (reference sequence). After removal of 7 bases from V and 2 bases from J, the junction contained 2 bases not matched to a gene. The CDR3 is made up of 13 amino acids. The CDR3, as DNA: TGTGCCAGCAAAGCGGGGTCCAAAAACATTCAGTACTTC. Protein: CASKAGSKNIQYF.

This sequence joins TRBV4-1 and TRBJ2-1; tentative D call: TRBD2 (6 bases). CDR3 length: 17 residues. Germline lookup yields CDR1 MGHRA and CDR2 YSYEKL. V was clipped by 0 bases and J by 8 bases, with 20 bases between them. CDR3 nucleotides: TGCGCCAGCAGCCAAGATAGTGTTGGAGGGCCCATGGATGAGCAGTTCTTC. This codes for CASSQDSVGGPMDEQFF.

This clone was seen a single time. V gene TRBV28 combines with J gene TRBJ2-1; 11 nucleotides align to TRBD1. This CDR3 spans 15 amino acids. Germline trimming cut 6 bases from V and 7 bases from J; bases unmatched to any gene: 8. The germline CDR1 and CDR2 sequences are MDHEN and SYDVKM. The DNA of the CDR3 is TGTGCCAGCAGGCCCGGGACAGGGGGTTTTAATGAGCAGTTCTTC. Translating gives CASRPGTGGFNEQFF.

This clone appeared a few times. CDR3 sequence (DNA): TGTGCCAGCAGCTTAGCGGGGGGACATGAGCAGTTCTTC. This encodes CASSLAGGHEQFF. The chain is built from TRBV7-9 and TRBJ2-1, with a possible D match to TRBD2 (6 bases). Germline CDR1 and CDR2: SEHNR and FQNEAQ (reference sequence). V dropped 0 bases and J dropped 8 bases, with 8 bases sitting between them. The CDR3 extends over 13 amino acids.

Turning to this clone: At one boundary the junction diverges from the germline segment, which might be a read error. The V gene is TRBV28, the J gene TRBJ1-1, with D possibly TRBD1 on 6 matching bases. CDR1 and CDR2 (germline): MDHEN, SYDVKM. The CDR3 totals 14 residues. Written as DNA, the CDR3 is TGTGCCAGCAGCTTATGGGGGCGGGGGACTGAAGCTTTCTTT. Translating gives CASSLWGRGTEAFF. Looking up the rest from reference TRBV28 and TRBJ1-1 gives the full variable domain: DVKVTQSSRYLVKRTGEKVFLECVQDMDHENMFWYRQDPGLGLRLIYFSYDVKMKEKGDIPEGYSVSREKKERFSLILESASTNQTSMYLCASSLWGRGTEAFFGQGTRLTVV.

This clone was seen a single time. This chain joins TRBV13 and TRBJ2-5; the D gene is possibly TRBD2 (6 bases). The CDR3 length is 15 residues. Germline V CDR1 and CDR2: PRHDT, FYEKMQ (reference sequence). V shed 0 bases and J shed 3 bases, with 11 bases lying between them. The CDR3 here is CASSLGGSGEETQYF. CDR3 nucleotide sequence: TGTGCCAGCAGCTTAGGCGGGAGTGGCGAAGAGACCCAGTACTTC.

DNA of the CDR3: TGCGCCAGCAGCCAGCCTTCACGGGAATACGAGCAGTACTTC. Its protein product is CASSQPSREYEQYF. The chain joins TRBV5-1 to TRBJ2-7, with a tentative D call TRBD2 (5 bases). V was clipped by 4 bases and J by 4 bases, with 15 bases between them. The length of the CDR3 is 14 residues. Germline CDR1 reads SGHRS; CDR2 reads YFSETQ.